This TCR beta chain was documented in a study of identical twins. The table lists this clonotype with many counts. MiXCR was run by TCRdb on the 5' RACE reads, yielding one entry per CDR3 protein. The data contain approximately 220,000 distinct CDR3 sequences, over 8% of them singletons. CDR1 LGHDT and CDR2 YNNKEL come from the germline V gene (reference sequence). V was clipped by 2 bases and J by 4 bases, with 8 bases between them. This CDR3 is built from 13 residues. The sequence came from a woman under 30 in good health. The J gene is TRBJ1-1, the V gene TRBV3-1; no clear D gene. The sequencing input was memory (CD45RO+) T cells sorted from blood. DNA of the CDR3: TGTGCCAGCAGCCAACGGGGTGGCACTGAAGCTTTCTTT. It translates to CASSQRGGTEAFF.